This is a list of T cell receptor beta chains from one sample in a study of shared clonotypes between healthy human individuals. Repertoires were generated with immunoSEQ multiplex PCR, while TCRdb's copy carries only in-frame clones and drops some. The top ten hold roughly 0.14% of the sample, which has a few million clones, about 92% seen once. Sequenced sample: naive CD4+ T cells sorted from blood. All receptors come from a man aged 18 to 29 in good health. Each CDR3 is given with its conserved first and last residue. A D gene is named only where the DNA matches it firmly. Clone size is given for some rows only: seen once, a few or many times, or a class if the clone is expanded.

V	J	size	D	CDR3	DNA
TRBV30	TRBJ1-2	.	TRBD1	CAWRLGQGARGYTF	TGTGCCTGGAGGCTCGGGCAGGGGGCTCGGGGCTACACCTTC
TRBV4-2	TRBJ2-7	.	TRBD1	CASSLGTGDREQYF	TGTGCCAGCAGCCTCGGGACAGGGGATCGGGAGCAGTACTTC
TRBV5-5	TRBJ1-5	.	.	CASSFGQYNQPQHF	TGTGCCAGCAGCTTCGGACAGTACAATCAGCCCCAGCATTTT
TRBV13	TRBJ1-6	.	.	CASSSRHGGIRNSPLHF	TGTGCCAGCAGTTCCAGGCATGGGGGGATTAGGAATTCACCCCTCCACTTT
TRBV19	TRBJ2-2	.	.	CASNIQGGTATGELFF	TGTGCCAGTAACATTCAGGGAGGGACAGCGACCGGGGAGCTGTTTTTT
TRBV7-9	TRBJ1-1	.	TRBD1	CASSFGLGQGNTEAFF	TGTGCCAGCAGCTTTGGTCTCGGACAGGGAAACACTGAAGCTTTCTTT
TRBV6-6	TRBJ1-5	few	.	CASSYGSPSLKPQHF	TGTGCCAGCAGTTACGGGTCACCGTCTTTAAAGCCCCAGCATTTT
TRBV10-3	TRBJ1-2	.	.	CAIRPGGKDGYTF	TGTGCCATCCGGCCCGGGGGTAAAGATGGCTACACCTTC
TRBV5-4	TRBJ1-1	once	.	CASSSAQGNTEAFF	TGTGCCAGCAGCTCGGCCCAGGGAAACACTGAAGCTTTCTTT
TRBV5-1	TRBJ2-1	.	TRBD2	CASSSGLAGGALNEQFF	TGCGCCAGCAGCTCGGGACTAGCGGGAGGGGCTCTTAATGAGCAGTTCTTC
TRBV4-3	TRBJ2-1	.	.	CASSQSGTLSYNEQFF	TGCGCCAGCAGCCAGTCCGGGACCCTCTCCTACAATGAGCAGTTCTTC
TRBV4-3	TRBJ2-1	once	.	CASSQDSGQPEQFF	TGCGCCAGCAGCCAAGATAGTGGGCAGCCAGAGCAGTTCTTC
TRBV19	TRBJ1-5	.	TRBD1	CASSIDSGGPGENFNQPQHF	TGTGCCAGTAGTATAGATTCAGGGGGGCCAGGAGAGAACTTCAATCAGCCCCAGCATTTT
TRBV19	TRBJ2-1	once	TRBD1	CASSPIGTGDYNEQFF	TGTGCCAGTAGTCCAATCGGGACAGGCGACTACAATGAGCAGTTCTTC
TRBV5-1	TRBJ1-1	.	.	CASSLEGPGKNTEAFF	TGCGCCAGCAGCTTGGAAGGTCCAGGGAAGAACACTGAAGCTTTCTTT
TRBV5-1	TRBJ2-7	.	TRBD2	CASTLLAGGYEQYF	TGCGCCAGCACTCTACTAGCGGGGGGCTACGAGCAGTACTTC
TRBV4-1	TRBJ2-3	.	TRBD1	CASSPGQGAQPTQYF	TGCGCCAGCAGCCCGGGACAGGGGGCGCAGCCTACGCAGTATTTT
TRBV6-5	TRBJ2-3	.	.	CASSQKGFKTDTQYF	TGTGCCAGCAGCCAGAAGGGCTTCAAAACAGATACGCAGTATTTT
TRBV18	TRBJ1-2	.	.	CASSPGGGVNYGYTF	TGTGCCAGCTCACCTGGGGGGGGCGTAAACTATGGCTACACCTTC
TRBV6-5	TRBJ2-3	once	.	CASRRAGSTDTQYF	TGTGCCAGCCGAAGGGCGGGGAGCACAGATACGCAGTATTTT
TRBV19	TRBJ1-4	.	.	CASSRGTLDEKLFF	TGTGCCAGTAGTAGGGGCACCCTGGATGAAAAACTGTTTTTT
TRBV9	TRBJ1-3	.	.	CASSYKGDSGNTIYF	TGTGCCAGCAGCTATAAGGGGGATTCGGGAAACACCATATATTTT
TRBV7-2	TRBJ2-1	.	.	CASSLRGYSGNEQFF	TGTGCCAGCAGCTTACGGGGCTATAGTGGAAATGAGCAGTTCTTC
TRBV7-2	TRBJ1-2	.	TRBD1	CASSYDRGATF	TGTGCCAGCAGCTACGACAGGGGAGCCACCTTC
TRBV28	TRBJ2-5	.	.	CASRGGDRIETQYF	TGTGCCAGCAGAGGAGGGGATCGGATAGAGACCCAGTACTTC
TRBV29-1	TRBJ2-5	once	.	CSVEPGGETQYF	TGCAGCGTTGAACCCGGCGGGGAGACCCAGTACTTC
TRBV6-1	TRBJ2-7	.	.	CASSGAGTQSYEQYF	TGTGCCAGCAGTGGAGCCGGGACCCAATCTTACGAGCAGTACTTC
TRBV11-2	TRBJ2-5	.	.	CASSSRGGGETQYF	TGTGCCAGCAGCTCGCGAGGGGGTGGTGAGACCCAGTACTTC
TRBV10-2	TRBJ1-2	.	.	CASSEDRTFQGYTF	TGCGCCAGCAGTGAGGACAGAACCTTTCAAGGCTACACCTTC
TRBV6-1	TRBJ1-2	.	TRBD1	CASCRTGLYGYTF	TGTGCCAGCTGCCGGACAGGGCTTTATGGCTACACCTTC
TRBV6-5	TRBJ2-1	.	.	CASSRPQGSYNEQFF	TGTGCCAGCAGCCGACCACAGGGCAGCTACAATGAGCAGTTCTTC
TRBV7-2	TRBJ1-2	.	.	CASSSPTVNYGYTF	TGTGCCAGCAGCTCCCCGACAGTTAACTATGGCTACACCTTC
TRBV7-9	TRBJ1-3	.	TRBD1	CASSLVGTGFSGNTIYF	TGTGCCAGCAGCTTAGTAGGGACAGGGTTCTCTGGAAACACCATATATTTT
TRBV10-1	TRBJ2-7	.	TRBD1	CASSVGQGAYEQYF	TGCGCCAGCAGTGTTGGCCAGGGGGCTTACGAGCAGTACTTC
TRBV4-1	TRBJ1-5	.	.	CASSSGVLQPQHF	TGCGCCAGCAGCTCTGGGGTTTTACAGCCCCAGCATTTT
TRBV5-1	TRBJ2-1	.	.	CASIGDSYNEQFF	TGCGCCAGCATCGGCGACTCCTACAATGAGCAGTTCTTC
TRBV7-2	TRBJ1-2	.	.	CASSLDSITQLRDGYTF	TGTGCCAGCAGCTTAGATTCCATAACCCAGCTTAGGGATGGCTACACCTTC
TRBV25-1	TRBJ1-1	.	.	CASSEADRTEAFF	TGTGCCAGCAGTGAGGCGGATCGGACTGAAGCTTTCTTT
TRBV14	TRBJ2-7	.	.	CASSLTVTPTYEQYF	TGTGCCAGCAGCCTGACTGTCACTCCCACCTACGAGCAGTACTTC
TRBV7-3	TRBJ1-1	.	TRBD1	CASSLHGQGAGTEAFF	TGTGCCAGCAGCTTACACGGACAGGGGGCGGGCACTGAAGCTTTCTTT
TRBV14	TRBJ1-4	.	.	CASSLDGATNEKLFF	TGTGCCAGCAGTCTGGACGGTGCAACTAATGAAAAACTGTTTTTT
TRBV7-2	TRBJ2-3	.	TRBD1	CASSSRTGRTDTQYF	TGTGCCAGCAGCTCGAGGACAGGGCGTACAGATACGCAGTATTTT
TRBV7-2	TRBJ2-4	.	TRBD1	CASSSSTGRDIQYF	TGTGCCAGCAGCTCATCGACAGGGAGAGACATTCAGTACTTC
TRBV4-3	TRBJ1-6	.	.	CASSQGQLYNSPLHF	TGCGCCAGCAGCCAAGGACAGCTATATAATTCACCCCTCCACTTT
TRBV5-1	TRBJ2-7	.	.	CASSYRDLGYEQYF	TGCGCCAGCAGCTACCGGGACTTAGGGTACGAGCAGTACTTC
TRBV11-2	TRBJ1-1	.	.	CASSFRNTEAFF	TGTGCCAGCAGCTTTAGAAACACTGAAGCTTTCTTT
TRBV7-9	TRBJ2-7	.	TRBD2	CASSISGTSYEQYF	TGTGCCAGCAGCATTAGCGGGACCTCCTACGAGCAGTACTTC
TRBV19	TRBJ2-7	.	TRBD1	CASSWDRGSYEQYF	TGTGCCAGTAGTTGGGACAGGGGGTCCTACGAGCAGTACTTC
TRBV29-1	TRBJ1-2	.	TRBD1	CSVEKDRTPYGYTF	TGCAGCGTTGAAAAGGACAGGACCCCCTATGGCTACACCTTC
TRBV11-2	TRBJ2-5	once	TRBD1	CASSPGWTGDYQETQYF	TGTGCCAGCAGCCCGGGCTGGACAGGCGATTACCAAGAGACCCAGTACTTC
TRBV5-8	TRBJ2-3	.	.	CASSLERAGTDTQYF	TGTGCCAGCAGCTTGGAGAGGGCCGGCACAGATACGCAGTATTTT
TRBV2	TRBJ2-5	.	TRBD2	CASKQRGVQETQYF	TGTGCCAGCAAGCAGCGGGGGGTCCAAGAGACCCAGTACTTC
TRBV5-3	TRBJ2-3	once	TRBD2	CARSPSGRASTDTQYF	TGTGCCAGAAGCCCTAGCGGGAGGGCTAGCACAGATACGCAGTATTTT
TRBV18	TRBJ1-2	.	TRBD1	CASSSGQGIGYTF	TGTGCCAGCTCATCCGGACAGGGGATCGGCTACACCTTC
TRBV25-1	TRBJ2-3	.	TRBD2	CASSELSGGAADTQYF	TGTGCCAGCAGTGAATTAAGCGGGGGGGCCGCAGATACGCAGTATTTT
TRBV6-5	TRBJ2-3	.	.	CASSYSRGARTDTQYF	TGTGCCAGCAGTTACTCCCGGGGGGCGAGGACAGATACGCAGTATTTT
TRBV6-5	TRBJ1-5	.	.	CATQRGGNQPQHF	TGTGCCACCCAGCGGGGGGGCAATCAGCCCCAGCATTTT